This T cell receptor beta chain was identified in a study of blood T cell repertoires in COVID-19. From germline, CDR1 is SGHRS and CDR2 YFSETQ. V lost 0 bases, J lost 0 bases, and 14 bases lay in between. The CDR3 is 17 amino acids. Generated by immunoSEQ multiplex PCR, the TCRdb table keeps only in-frame clones and is missing some. The sample shows roughly 500,000 clones, approximately 92% of them seen only once. This sequence was found in a man between 18 and 29 years old with COVID-19, enrolled during active disease. The chain combines TRBV5-1 with TRBJ2-3; a possible D gene is TRBD2 (6 bases). The sequenced material came from peripheral blood. The CDR3 bases are TGCGCCAGCAGCTTGGTCGGGAGACTAACTAGCACAGATACGCAGTATTTT. Its translation is CASSLVGRLTSTDTQYF.